These T cell receptor beta chains were read from a single sample in a study of T cell responses to AZD1222 COVID-19 vaccine. TCRdb's table, derived via immunoSEQ multiplex PCR, lists solely in-frame clones and lacks some. The sample lists about 81,000 clones, about 90% occurring once. Sequencing was performed on peripheral blood, taken 28 days after the second AZD1222 dose. The receptor source for this set is an adult who received the AZD1222 COVID-19 vaccine. Each CDR3 is given with its conserved first and last residue.

V gene	J gene	CDR3 protein
TRBV28	TRBJ1-1	CASSDSFDRGAFF
TRBV18	TRBJ2-3	CASSPVSGGEYTQYF
TRBV28	TRBJ2-7	CASSRQGGTSYEQYF
TRBV5-1	TRBJ1-1	CASSLAGGASEAFF
TRBV6-6	TRBJ2-7	CASSYLWDSYEQYF
TRBV6-5	TRBJ1-2	CASRPPFRSDYGYTF
TRBV4-2	TRBJ2-3	CASNPGRTDTQYF
TRBV9	TRBJ2-1	CASSFTGVTSYNEQFF
TRBV28	TRBJ1-1	CASKKQSKAEAFF
TRBV19	TRBJ2-7	CASKPGQGSYEQYF
TRBV15	TRBJ2-2	CATSRPQDSRNTGELFF
TRBV28	TRBJ1-5	CASRRGFSQPQHF
TRBV19	TRBJ2-5	CASSMTPSVQETQYF
TRBV18	TRBJ2-3	CASSPQSSSTDTQYF
TRBV7-3	TRBJ1-2	CASSSAQGGGYTF
TRBV5-5	TRBJ2-2	CASSFPAGVNTGELFF
TRBV2	TRBJ2-6	CASSDTESSGANVLTF
TRBV5-1	TRBJ2-5	CASSFRRVRETQYF
TRBV7-9	TRBJ1-5	CASSSGYNRGQPQHF
TRBV7-3	TRBJ1-5	CANLVLGLPYSNQPQHF
TRBV3-1/TRBV3-2	TRBJ1-5	CASSEGTGLHQPQHF
TRBV11-3	TRBJ2-1	CASSPGPSSYNEQFF
TRBV7-9	TRBJ1-5	CASSSSLGSSRQPQHF
TRBV10-3	TRBJ1-1	CAISESGGRGNTEAFF
TRBV4-2	TRBJ2-1	CASSQPTSGGRNEQFF
TRBV12-3/TRBV12-4	TRBJ2-3	CASSAADTQYF
TRBV5-1	TRBJ2-3	CASSPGGDTDTQYF
TRBV15	TRBJ1-2	CATSRVELQWGYGYTF
TRBV20-1	TRBJ2-2	CSASLPSGRSVGELFF
TRBV4-2	TRBJ2-1	CASSQDLGTGIRNEQFF
TRBV9	TRBJ2-1	CASSVAAGIEYNEQFF
TRBV18	TRBJ1-3	CASSLSFVRGVSGNTIYF
TRBV19	TRBJ1-5	CASSIGQLSNQPQHF
TRBV5-1	TRBJ2-7	CASSLDTGGHEQYF
TRBV28	TRBJ2-3	CASSPPSGAIAHTQYF
TRBV6-5	TRBJ2-2	CASRQTGAYGELFF
TRBV6-5	TRBJ1-1	CASSPQGVLVTEAFF
TRBV5-1	TRBJ2-3	CASRTSGGPTDTQYF
TRBV30	TRBJ1-1	CAWRFGSTEAFF
TRBV5-4	TRBJ1-4	CASSPGTADEKLFF
TRBV2	TRBJ2-3	CASRSGSVTDTQYF
TRBV18	TRBJ1-3	CASSSSGAKSGNTIYF